The next 30 T cell receptor beta chains were all read from a single sample in a study of shared clonotypes between healthy human individuals. Clones were sequenced by immunoSEQ multiplex PCR, and TCRdb holds only the in-frame ones, with some missing. Altogether about a million clones are present, 76% being singletons, with the ten largest covering nearly 1.5%. Sequencing was done on a sample of memory CD4+ T cells sorted from blood. As to subset: CD45RA-negative fraction. These receptors originate from a man between 18 and 29 years old in good health.

This chain links TRBV19 with TRBJ1-4; TRBD1 might be the D (5 bases). The CDR3 contains 19 residues. Trimming took 1 base from V and 0 from J, leaving 18 bases between them. CDR1 is LNHDA, CDR2 SQIVND, per germline (reference sequence). The DNA of the CDR3 is TGTGCCAGTAGTATAGCTGGGACGGGGCCTTTTGCAACTAATGAAAAACTGTTTTTT. It codes for CASSIAGTGPFATNEKLFF.

The V gene is TRBV28, the J gene TRBJ1-1, with 7 bases aligning to TRBD1. Germline V CDR1 and CDR2: MDHEN, SYDVKM. The CDR3 is 14 residues long. The V gene end was trimmed by 6 bases and the J gene end by 5 bases; junction bases not matched to a gene: 9. CDR3 nucleotides: TGTGCCAGCAGGGGGGCAGGGGGTTTAACTGAAGCTTTCTTT. Translation: CASRGAGGLTEAFF.

V is TRBV7-9 and J is TRBJ1-1, with a possible D match to TRBD1 (5 bases). V shed 5 bases and J shed 3 bases, with 10 bases lying between them. Germline CDR1 SEHNR, CDR2 FQNEAQ (reference sequence). This CDR3 contains 13 residues. CDR3 protein: CASSLDTDTEAFF. The CDR3 nucleotides read TGTGCCAGCAGCCTGGACACTGACACTGAAGCTTTCTTT.

V and J are TRBV10-3 and TRBJ2-7, with 8 bases that match TRBD1. In germline, CDR1 is ENHRY, CDR2 SYGVKD. J gave up 1 base and V 7 bases, and 6 bases lay outside the gene matches. The CDR3 loop spans 14 amino acids. The CDR3 region has the DNA TGTGCCATCACCTCGGACAGGGAATCCTACGAGCAGTACTTC. It yields the protein CAITSDRESYEQYF.

The chain joins TRBV5-1 to TRBJ1-1, with no clear D. The CDR3 loop spans 13 amino acids. Trimming cost V 5 bases and J 1 base, with 9 bases left between them. Germline V gene data show CDR1 as SGHRS and CDR2 as YFSETQ. DNA of the CDR3: TGCGCCAGCAGACTGCGGGGGAACACTGAAGCTTTCTTT. It codes for CASRLRGNTEAFF.

The chain joins TRBV7-2 to TRBJ2-3; 8 bases align to TRBD1. The junction had 10 bases not matched to a gene; V was cut back by 5 bases and J by 3 bases. Germline V gene data show CDR1 as SGHTA and CDR2 as FQGNSA. This CDR3 region has 16 residues. CDR3 sequence: CASSPAQGEPTDTQYF. The DNA for the CDR3 is TGTGCCAGCAGCCCAGCACAGGGGGAACCGACAGATACGCAGTATTTT.

The chain uses TRBV6-5 and TRBJ1-4; D gene uncertain. Germline CDR1 and CDR2: MNHEY and SVGAGI. The CDR3 loop spans 14 amino acids. Trimming removed 5 bases at V and 13 bases at J, with 20 bases between. Written as DNA, the CDR3 is TGTGCCAGCAGTCCGACGGCCTCGATTAATGTACTGTTTTTT. This encodes CASSPTASINVLFF.

The chain joins TRBV9 to TRBJ2-3; no definite D call. The CDR3 is 16 amino acids. V lost 4 bases and J 11 bases, leaving 26 bases between the germline ends. The germline CDR1 and CDR2 sequences are SGDLS and YYNGEE. The CDR3 DNA follows: TGTGCCAGCAGCCCCCAGACGAGTCCATCATTTCTTGTGCAGTATTTT. Translation: CASSPQTSPSFLVQYF.

The chain employs TRBV6-1 and TRBJ1-6; TRBD1 agrees at 7 bases. V gave up 8 bases and J gave up 11 bases; unmatched junction bases: 9. CDR1 and CDR2 (germline): MNHNS, SASEGT. This CDR3 comprises 13 residues. The CDR3: CASATGAFAPLHF. CDR3 DNA sequence: TGTGCCAGCGCTACAGGGGCCTTTGCACCCCTCCACTTT.

Remarks on this clone: The same CDR3 can be traced to other DNA sequences in this sample. The genes are TRBV4-3 and TRBJ2-3, with D unresolved. CDR1 is LGHNA and CDR2 is YSLEER in the germline V gene. The length of the CDR3 is 11 residues. V was cut by 4 bases and J by 4 bases, with 3 bases left in between. The CDR3 loop is CASSLADTQYF. As DNA, the CDR3 is TGCGCCAGCAGCCTAGCAGATACGCAGTATTTT.

The V gene is TRBV6-5, the J gene TRBJ1-2, with 9 bases identical to TRBD1. V was clipped by 6 bases and J by 6 bases; unmatched bases: 5. Germline-derived CDR1 and CDR2 are MNHEY and SVGAGI. This CDR3 spans 13 amino acids. The CDR3 DNA sequence: TGTGCCAGCAGACAAGGGACAGGGAATGGCTACACCTTC. Encoded protein: CASRQGTGNGYTF.

This chain connects TRBV30 to TRBJ2-7; 8 bases align to TRBD2. The CDR3 is 17 residues long. Germline V CDR1 and CDR2: GTSNPN, SVGIG (reference sequence). V lost 5 bases, J lost 3 bases, and 18 bases stayed unmatched. The CDR3 region has the DNA TGTGCCTGGTCCCCCTGCACCGGGGGGGGTCCCCTCTACGAGCAGTACTTC. It is translated as CAWSPCTGGGPLYEQYF. Full variable domain (rest looked up from reference TRBV30 and TRBJ2-7): SQTIHQWPATLVQPVGSPLSLECTVEGTSNPNLYWYRQAAGRGLQLLFYSVGIGQISSEVPQNLSASRPQDRQFILSSKKLLLSDSGFYLCAWSPCTGGGPLYEQYFGPGTRLTVT.

In this sample, this clone turned up once. Other DNA sequences in the same sample also yield this CDR3. This chain links TRBV5-1 with TRBJ2-3; D possibly corresponds to TRBD2 (6 bases). The germline V gene has CDR1 SGHRS and CDR2 YFSETQ. V lost 5 bases, J lost 0 bases, and 10 bases lay in between. This CDR3 comprises 14 residues. The CDR3 nucleotides read TGCGCCAGCAGTTTAGCGGTTAGCACAGATACGCAGTATTTT. Its translation is CASSLAVSTDTQYF.

The rearrangement joins TRBV5-1 to TRBJ2-3; TRBD2 agrees at 8 bases. Germline V gene data show CDR1 as SGHRS and CDR2 as YFSETQ. The CDR3 loop spans 15 amino acids. The ends lost 1 base at V and 6 bases at J; junction bases unmatched: 7. CDR3 DNA: TGCGCCAGCAGCTTGTCGGGCGGGAGGCCGGATACGCAGTATTTT. As protein: CASSLSGGRPDTQYF.

This chain links TRBV2 with TRBJ2-3; D perhaps matches TRBD1 (5 bases). Trimming took off 4 bases at V and 14 bases at J, with 13 bases between the two ends. Germline loops: CDR1 SNHLY, CDR2 FYNNEI. This CDR3 comprises 11 residues. The CDR3: CASSVQARMYF. Written as DNA, the CDR3 is TGTGCCAGCAGTGTACAGGCACGGATGTATTTT.

The J gene is TRBJ1-2, the V gene TRBV2; TRBD1 is a possible D gene (6 bases). The length of the CDR3 is 14 residues. V was shortened by 6 bases and J by 2 bases, with 13 bases between the two germline ends. CDR1 SNHLY and CDR2 FYNNEI come from the germline V gene. For the CDR3, the DNA is TGTGCCAGCAGGAACCCTGGACAGAACTATGGCTACACCTTC. Translation gives CASRNPGQNYGYTF. Full variable domain (missing parts from reference TRBV2 and TRBJ1-2): EPEVTQTPSHQVTQMGQEVILRCVPISNHLYFYWYRQILGQKVEFLVSFYNNEISEKSEIFDDQFSVERPDGSNFTLKIRSTKLEDSAMYFCASRNPGQNYGYTFGSGTRLTVV.

V usage is TRBV28 and J usage is TRBJ2-3; 8 bases are shared with TRBD2. V gave up 1 base and J gave up 0 bases; unmatched junction bases: 18. Germline CDR1 MDHEN, CDR2 SYDVKM. The CDR3 length is 21 residues. The DNA for the CDR3 is TGTGCCAGCAGTTTATATTACGGCGGGGGGACCCCCAGACTTAGCACAGATACGCAGTATTTT. It translates to CASSLYYGGGTPRLSTDTQYF.

In DNA form, the CDR3 reads TGTGCCAGCAGCTACGCACCGGGACAGGGTAACTACGAGCAGTACTTC. This gives the protein CASSYAPGQGNYEQYF. The chain recombines TRBV5-6 with TRBJ2-7; 9 bases fit TRBD1. V was clipped by 3 bases and J by 3 bases; unmatched bases: 10. The CDR3 is 16 amino acids. Germline V gives CDR1 SGHDT, CDR2 YYEEEE.

This clone was seen only once. V and J are TRBV25-1 and TRBJ2-5; 8 positions match TRBD2. Trimming took 1 base from V and 5 from J; bases not matched to a gene: 9. The CDR3 runs to 16 residues. The germline CDR1 and CDR2 sequences are MGHDK and SYGVNS. The CDR3, as DNA: TGTGCCAGCAGTGAATTTCGTCCGGGACTAGTGGAGACCCAGTACTTC. Protein: CASSEFRPGLVETQYF.

The J gene is TRBJ2-7, the V gene TRBV30; tentative D call: TRBD1 (5 bases). V was cut by 1 base and J by 4 bases, with 8 bases left in between. Germline assignment: CDR1 GTSNPN and CDR2 SVGIG (reference sequence). The CDR3 totals 12 residues. The CDR3 loop is CAWSAQGYEQYF. CDR3 coding DNA: TGTGCCTGGAGTGCCCAGGGTTACGAGCAGTACTTC. The variable domain in full, with the rest retrieved from reference TRBV30 and TRBJ2-7, is SQTIHQWPATLVQPVGSPLSLECTVEGTSNPNLYWYRQAAGRGLQLLFYSVGIGQISSEVPQNLSASRPQDRQFILSSKKLLLSDSGFYLCAWSAQGYEQYFGPGTRLTVT.

J is TRBJ2-3 and V is TRBV7-2; no definite D call. Trimming removed 3 bases from V and 0 bases from J, with 10 bases in between. Germline lookup yields CDR1 SGHTA and CDR2 FQGNSA. The CDR3 totals 15 residues. The CDR3 spells CASSFAGVSTDTQYF. CDR3 bases: TGTGCCAGCAGCTTTGCAGGAGTTAGCACAGATACGCAGTATTTT.

This chain joins TRBV4-3 and TRBJ2-5; 12 bases map to TRBD2. The trim removed 4 bases at V and 2 bases at J, leaving 2 bases unmatched. The CDR3 is 15 residues long. Germline V gene lookup returns CDR1 LGHNA and CDR2 YSLEER. The CDR3, as DNA: TGCGCCAGCAGCCGCGGGACTAGCGGGCAAGAGACCCAGTACTTC. Residues: CASSRGTSGQETQYF.

A note on this clone: The junction and the germline gene differ at one end; a read error may be behind it. The chain's CDR3 is CAGSLTENTEAFF. The CDR3 nucleotides read TGTGCCGGCAGCTTAACAGAGAACACTGAGGCTTTCTTT. The rearrangement joins TRBV7-3 to TRBJ1-1; D is unclear. CDR3 size: 13 residues. Germline loops: CDR1 SGHTA, CDR2 FQGTGA.

This clone has just a few counts. The chain employs TRBV5-6 and TRBJ2-3; TRBD1 agrees at 8 bases. This CDR3 comprises 16 residues. The ends lost 3 bases at V and 3 bases at J; junction bases unmatched: 9. The germline gives CDR1 SGHDT, CDR2 YYEEEE. The CDR3 loop is CASSSDRGRVTDTQYF. In nucleotides, the CDR3 is TGTGCCAGCAGCTCCGACAGGGGTCGGGTGACAGATACGCAGTATTTT.

The CDR3 loop is CAWGRGLAGGPDTQYF. CDR3 sequence (DNA): TGTGCCTGGGGGAGGGGACTAGCGGGAGGGCCAGATACGCAGTATTTT. The rearrangement uses TRBV30 and TRBJ2-3; 16 bases match TRBD2. The CDR3 spans 16 residues. J lost 4 bases, V lost 5 bases, and 6 bases had no gene match. From germline, CDR1 is GTSNPN and CDR2 SVGIG (reference sequence).

The chain joins TRBV19 to TRBJ2-7; 8 bases agree with TRBD2. The CDR3 extends over 14 amino acids. Germline-derived CDR1 and CDR2 are LNHDA and SQIVND (reference sequence). Trimming took 5 bases from V and 7 from J; bases not matched to a gene: 10. The CDR3 DNA reads TGTGCCAGTAGTCGGGGGGGCCCCATGTTGGAGCAGTACTTC. It specifies CASSRGGPMLEQYF.

This clone was counted only a few times. J is TRBJ1-1 and V is TRBV7-8; maybe TRBD1 (6 bases). The CDR3 totals 14 residues. Trimming removed 5 bases from V and 4 bases from J, with 14 bases in between. Germline CDR1 reads SGHVS; CDR2 reads FQNEAQ. The CDR3 protein is CASSARGWGTEAFF. The CDR3 DNA follows: TGTGCCAGCAGCGCCAGGGGATGGGGCACTGAAGCTTTCTTT.

Only a few counts were recorded for this clone. This sequence joins TRBV18 and TRBJ1-5; tentative D call: TRBD1 (5 bases). Trimming took 3 bases from V and 5 from J, leaving 8 bases between them. Per germline, CDR1 KGHSH and CDR2 LQKENI. The CDR3 sequence is 13 residues long. The CDR3 nucleotides are TGTGCCAGCTCACCGTGGGGGGATCAGCCCCAGCATTTT. It yields the protein CASSPWGDQPQHF.

In its sample, this clone was seen a few times. The genes are TRBV2 and TRBJ1-1; the D gene is possibly TRBD1 (6 bases). The CDR3 spans 13 residues. Looked up from germline, CDR1 is SNHLY and CDR2 is FYNNEI. The V end lost 1 base, the J end lost 10 bases, and 13 bases lay between the germline ends. The CDR3 DNA reads TGTGCCAGCAGTGAAGAGGGGGGGTTCGTAGCTTTCTTT. Its protein is CASSEEGGFVAFF.

The V gene is TRBV29-1, the J gene TRBJ2-5; the D gene is possibly TRBD2 (5 bases). The J call may not be correct, given that the DNA end is closer to TRBJ2-7. Germline lookup yields CDR1 SQVTM and CDR2 ANQGSEA. The CDR3 extends over 14 amino acids. The CDR3 reads CSVVEAVYSYEQYF. The CDR3 DNA reads TGCAGCGTTGTCGAAGCGGTCTACTCCTACGAGCAGTACTTC.